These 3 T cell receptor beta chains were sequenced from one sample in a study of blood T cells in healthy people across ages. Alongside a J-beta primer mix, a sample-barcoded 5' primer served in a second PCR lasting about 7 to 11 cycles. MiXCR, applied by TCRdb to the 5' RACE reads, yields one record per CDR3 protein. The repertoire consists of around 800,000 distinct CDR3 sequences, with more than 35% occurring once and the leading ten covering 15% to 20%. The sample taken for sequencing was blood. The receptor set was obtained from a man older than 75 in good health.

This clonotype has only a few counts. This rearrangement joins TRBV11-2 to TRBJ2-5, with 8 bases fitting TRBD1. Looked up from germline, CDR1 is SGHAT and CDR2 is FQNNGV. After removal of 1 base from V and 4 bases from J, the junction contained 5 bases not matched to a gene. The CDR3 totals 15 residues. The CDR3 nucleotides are TGTGCCAGCAGCTTAGTTCCAGGGGGCAGAGAGACCCAGTACTTC. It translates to CASSLVPGGRETQYF. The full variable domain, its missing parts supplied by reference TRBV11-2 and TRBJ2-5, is EAGVAQSPRYKIIEKRQSVAFWCNPISGHATLYWYQQILGQGPKLLIQFQNNGVVDDSQLPKDRFSAERLKGVDSTLKIQPAKLEDSAVYLCASSLVPGGRETQYFGPGTRLLVL.

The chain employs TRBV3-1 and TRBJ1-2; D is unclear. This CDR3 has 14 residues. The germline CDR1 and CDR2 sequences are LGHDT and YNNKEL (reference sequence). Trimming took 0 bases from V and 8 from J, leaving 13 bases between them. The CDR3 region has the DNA TGTGCCAGCAGCCAAGATCTGGCAGGCCAGGGCTACACCTTC. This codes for CASSQDLAGQGYTF.

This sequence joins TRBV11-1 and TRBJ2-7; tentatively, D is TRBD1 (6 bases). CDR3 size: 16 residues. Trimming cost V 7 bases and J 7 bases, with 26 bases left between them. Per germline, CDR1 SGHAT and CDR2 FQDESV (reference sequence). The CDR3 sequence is CASKASRDIVENEQYF. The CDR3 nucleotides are TGTGCCAGCAAGGCGAGCCGGGACATCGTAGAGAATGAGCAGTACTTC.